This record concerns one T cell receptor (beta chain) sequence. The target of this receptor is not known. No clone much larger than this one lies a single base away; base qualities are absent. This entry comes from a study of OX40 agonist ivuxolimab in advanced cancers. Some background on the complete study: Ivuxolimab was an agonistic, fully human IgG2 monoclonal antibody directed against OX40 (CD134), a costimulatory receptor. Of the 50 to 55 patients in dose escalation, approximately 20 had hepatocellular carcinoma, approximately 15 had melanoma, 9 had renal cell carcinoma and 9 had head and neck cancer. Intravenous ivuxolimab was administered to patients every 2 weeks at six dose levels: 0.01, 0.1, 0.3, 1.5, 3 and 10 mg/kg. Patients were allowed to have had prior anti-PD-1, anti-PD-L1 or anti-CTLA-4 therapy, and about 40% of the dose-escalation patients had been treated with checkpoint inhibitors. Peripheral TCRbeta sequencing was intended to test whether TCR sequence diversity was altered and clonal T-cell expansion was caused by ivuxolimab. The dose-escalation cohort was roughly 80% male with a mean age of 60 years, ranging from about 20 to 85. The paper reports the monotherapy dose-escalation portion (N of about 50 patients) of the phase I ivuxolimab trial. Partial responses occurred in three dose-escalation patients: two with cutaneous melanoma and one with hepatocellular carcinoma. Paper-wide results and their limitations: Low levels of normalized T-cell clonal expansion were also shown by some nonresponding patients. At doses of 0.1 to 3.0 mg/kg, clonal expansion of both CD4+ and CD8+ blood T cells was observed from baseline to week 6. After ivuxolimab, expanded clones were on average more numerous among CD8+ T cells than among CD4+ T cells. Partial responders in the 0.1-3.0 mg/kg groups had among the lowest normalized peripheral clonal expansion, especially among CD8+ T cells. Antigen specificity was not determined for the clonally expanded peripheral T cells.

Genomic DNA was isolated from the sorted cells so that the TCRbeta CDR3 region could be sequenced. TCRbeta CDR3 regions were sequenced using the immunoSEQ Assay. The table comes from immuneACCESS by way of TCRdb, which keeps in-frame sequences with V and J called. Part of the clones is missing from these tables; in studies checked, under half for an unresolved V gene and the rest for unknown reasons. The sample has approximately 58,000 clones on record, around 88% of them singletons. The ten largest account for about 2.7% of the sample. The trial excluded patients who had a history of autoimmune disease or who were on systemic immunosuppression. In every dose cohort, peripheral blood was drawn for TCR sequencing at baseline, cycle 4 day 1, and cycle 7 day 1. The samples were drawn from a first-in-human, open-label, multicenter phase I dose-escalation trial of ivuxolimab. Adults with locally advanced or metastatic melanoma, renal cell carcinoma, hepatocellular carcinoma or head and neck squamous cell carcinoma were enrolled in the trial. CD4+ and CD8+ T cells were sorted separately from peripheral blood before TCR sequencing.

Trimming leaves V shorter by 8 bases and J shorter by 2 bases, with the junction holding 3 bases beyond the gene matches. From the cysteine through the phenylalanine, the CDR3 covers 14 amino acids. The read is trimmed to its CDR3 DNA, 42 bases read in frame from base 1. The germline V gene yields SNHLY for CDR1 and FYNNEI for CDR2. The chain is assembled from TRBV2 and TRBJ2-6; 7 bases in between match TRBD2. The sequencing here drew on CD4+ or CD8+ T cells sorted from blood, taken in a trial of the OX40 agonist ivuxolimab. This receptor was taken from an adult with an advanced solid tumor such as melanoma, head and neck, liver or kidney cancer. CDR3 loop: CASLREAGANVLTF. The sequenced DNA is TGTGCCAGCCTTCGGGAGGCTGGGGCCAACGTCCTGACTTTC.